This T cell receptor (beta chain) was captured by sequencing in a study of shared clonotypes between healthy human individuals. Overall study: Donors had three CD4 naive, three CD4 memory, two CD8 naive and one CD8 memory plate apiece. Study results and caveats: Rarefaction indicated that sorted-subset sequencing remained incomplete although depth was large.

It was CD45RO-negative cells, positively selected for CCR7, that made up naive CD8 cells, with terminally differentiated effector memory CD45RA+ cells excluded. Points on this clone: Its matching antigen is unknown.

Sequencing was performed with immunoSEQ multiplex PCR; in TCRdb, only in-frame clones are kept and a portion is missing. The sample lists about 2,200,000 clones; roughly 91% were seen once. Germline assignment: CDR1 LGHNA and CDR2 YSLEER. V was pared by 1 base and J by 7 bases, with 13 bases between. CDR3 length equals 14 residues. The sequencing input was naive CD8+ T cells from PBMCs. The clonotype comes from a man aged 18 to 30 in good health. Some clones in this sample may be carry-over from other donors' samples. The J gene is TRBJ1-2, the V gene TRBV4-3; D ambiguous. CDR3 loop: CASSQGVSGPGYTF. The CDR3 DNA is TGCGCCAGCAGCCAAGGGGTATCGGGTCCTGGCTACACCTTC.